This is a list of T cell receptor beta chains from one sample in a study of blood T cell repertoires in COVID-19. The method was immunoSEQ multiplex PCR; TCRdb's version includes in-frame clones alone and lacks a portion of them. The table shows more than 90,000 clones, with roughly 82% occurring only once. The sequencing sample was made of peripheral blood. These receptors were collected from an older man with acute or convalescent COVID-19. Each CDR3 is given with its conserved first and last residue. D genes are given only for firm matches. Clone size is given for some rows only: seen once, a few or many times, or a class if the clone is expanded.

cdr3_aa: CASSLTGTNGYTF
cdr3_nt: TGCGCCAGCAGCCTCACAGGGACCAATGGCTACACCTTC
j_call: TRBJ1-2
d_call: NA
v_call: TRBV5-1
clone_size: NA

cdr3_aa: CATKDRASNQPQHF
cdr3_nt: TGCGCCACCAAAGACAGGGCAAGCAATCAGCCCCAGCATTTT
j_call: TRBJ1-5
d_call: TRBD1
v_call: TRBV10-2
clone_size: NA

cdr3_aa: CASSQTGTGTKNIQYF
cdr3_nt: TGTGCCAGCAGCCAGACCGGGACAGGGACCAAAAACATTCAGTACTTC
j_call: TRBJ2-4
d_call: TRBD1
v_call: TRBV6-2/TRBV6-3
clone_size: NA

cdr3_aa: CASSQDQGQVSYNEQFF
cdr3_nt: TGCGCCAGCAGCCAAGATCAGGGACAGGTGTCTTACAATGAGCAGTTCTTC
j_call: TRBJ2-1
d_call: TRBD1
v_call: TRBV4-1
clone_size: NA

cdr3_aa: CASSSQGGSSYEQYF
cdr3_nt: TGTGCCAGCTCCAGTCAGGGGGGTAGTTCCTACGAGCAGTACTTC
j_call: TRBJ2-7
d_call: NA
v_call: TRBV6-4
clone_size: NA

cdr3_aa: CASSESPERVGYTF
cdr3_nt: TGTGCCAGCAGTGAATCCCCGGAGAGGGTTGGCTACACCTTC
j_call: TRBJ1-2
d_call: NA
v_call: TRBV25-1
clone_size: NA

cdr3_aa: CASSWTSLSEQFF
cdr3_nt: TGCGCCAGCAGTTGGACTAGCCTAAGTGAGCAGTTCTTC
j_call: TRBJ2-1
d_call: TRBD2
v_call: TRBV5-1
clone_size: NA

cdr3_aa: CASRGNTEAFF
cdr3_nt: TGTGCCAGCCGGGGGAACACTGAAGCTTTCTTT
j_call: TRBJ1-1
d_call: NA
v_call: TRBV6-5
clone_size: NA

cdr3_aa: CASSQDGVGGGVEKLFF
cdr3_nt: TGCGCCAGCAGCCAAGACGGAGTCGGAGGGGGGGTGGAAAAACTGTTTTTT
j_call: TRBJ1-4
d_call: NA
v_call: TRBV4-1
clone_size: once

cdr3_aa: CASSEPGAFGYTF
cdr3_nt: TGTGCCAGCAGTGAACCTGGGGCCTTCGGCTACACCTTC
j_call: TRBJ1-2
d_call: NA
v_call: TRBV6-1
clone_size: NA

cdr3_aa: CASSKREGRDEQFF
cdr3_nt: TGCGCCAGCAGCAAGCGGGAGGGCCGAGATGAGCAGTTCTTC
j_call: TRBJ2-1
d_call: TRBD2
v_call: TRBV5-1
clone_size: many

cdr3_aa: CASSVGPGTGANYGYTF
cdr3_nt: TGTGCCAGCAGCGTAGGGCCTGGGACAGGGGCTAACTATGGCTACACCTTC
j_call: TRBJ1-2
d_call: TRBD1
v_call: TRBV9
clone_size: NA

cdr3_aa: CATSDAGTRAGELFF
cdr3_nt: TGTGCCACCAGTGATGCCGGGACTCGAGCCGGGGAGCTGTTTTTT
j_call: TRBJ2-2
d_call: NA
v_call: TRBV24-1
clone_size: once

cdr3_aa: CAWSARSWGPNLYGYTF
cdr3_nt: TGTGCCTGGAGTGCCCGGTCTTGGGGGCCCAATCTCTATGGCTACACCTTC
j_call: TRBJ1-2
d_call: NA
v_call: TRBV30
clone_size: NA

cdr3_aa: CAWGTRKETQYF
cdr3_nt: TGTGCCTGGGGTACCAGGAAAGAGACCCAGTACTTC
j_call: TRBJ2-5
d_call: NA
v_call: TRBV30
clone_size: NA

cdr3_aa: CASRDTRNQPQHF
cdr3_nt: TGTGCCAGCAGGGACACCCGCAATCAGCCCCAGCATTTT
j_call: TRBJ1-5
d_call: NA
v_call: TRBV19
clone_size: NA

cdr3_aa: CASSTTWGLNNEQFF
cdr3_nt: TGTGCCAGCAGTACCACATGGGGCCTCAACAATGAGCAGTTCTTC
j_call: TRBJ2-1
d_call: NA
v_call: TRBV6-5
clone_size: NA

cdr3_aa: CASRSTTGRYEQYF
cdr3_nt: TGTGCCAGCAGATCGACGACAGGGAGGTACGAGCAGTACTTC
j_call: TRBJ2-7
d_call: NA
v_call: TRBV28
clone_size: NA

cdr3_aa: CASSLALQGETQYF
cdr3_nt: TGTGCCAGCAGCTTAGCCCTACAGGGAGAGACCCAGTACTTC
j_call: TRBJ2-5
d_call: NA
v_call: TRBV7-9
clone_size: once

cdr3_aa: CSATMTGDNTGELFF
cdr3_nt: TGCAGCGCCACAATGACAGGGGACAACACCGGGGAGCTGTTTTTT
j_call: TRBJ2-2
d_call: TRBD1
v_call: TRBV29-1
clone_size: NA

cdr3_aa: CASSPGEVAGVGEQFF
cdr3_nt: TGTGCCAGCAGCCCCGGAGAAGTAGCGGGGGTAGGTGAGCAGTTCTTC
j_call: TRBJ2-1
d_call: TRBD2
v_call: TRBV5-8
clone_size: NA

cdr3_aa: CASSFPTWAYGYTF
cdr3_nt: TGTGCCAGCAGCTTCCCAACATGGGCCTATGGCTACACCTTC
j_call: TRBJ1-2
d_call: NA
v_call: TRBV7-2
clone_size: few

cdr3_aa: CASSVLRGVTDTQYF
cdr3_nt: TGTGCCAGCAGCGTTCTGCGGGGGGTGACAGATACGCAGTATTTT
j_call: TRBJ2-3
d_call: TRBD2
v_call: TRBV3-1/TRBV3-2
clone_size: NA

cdr3_aa: CASSSQSGDTQYF
cdr3_nt: TGCGCCAGCAGCTCCCAGAGCGGGGATACGCAGTATTTT
j_call: TRBJ2-3
d_call: NA
v_call: TRBV5-1
clone_size: NA

cdr3_aa: CASSIGRDYSNQPQHF
cdr3_nt: TGTGCCAGTAGTATAGGCAGGGACTATAGCAATCAGCCCCAGCATTTT
j_call: TRBJ1-5
d_call: NA
v_call: TRBV19
clone_size: NA

cdr3_aa: CASSETGTGGGEQYF
cdr3_nt: TGCGCCAGCAGTGAAACCGGGACAGGGGGCGGCGAGCAGTACTTC
j_call: TRBJ2-7
d_call: TRBD1
v_call: TRBV10-1
clone_size: NA

cdr3_aa: CASTLSGGETQYF
cdr3_nt: TGTGCCAGCACCCTCAGCGGGGGCGAGACCCAGTACTTC
j_call: TRBJ2-5
d_call: TRBD2
v_call: TRBV7-2
clone_size: NA

cdr3_aa: CASSQDWGRGSPLHF
cdr3_nt: TGCGCCAGCAGCCAAGATTGGGGGCGAGGTTCACCCCTCCACTTT
j_call: TRBJ1-6
d_call: NA
v_call: TRBV4-3
clone_size: NA

cdr3_aa: CAWKEEETQYF
cdr3_nt: TGTGCCTGGAAGGAGGAAGAGACCCAGTACTTC
j_call: TRBJ2-5
d_call: NA
v_call: TRBV30
clone_size: once

cdr3_aa: CASSSPGYEQYF
cdr3_nt: TGTGCCAGCAGCTCCCCCGGGTACGAGCAGTACTTC
j_call: TRBJ2-7
d_call: NA
v_call: TRBV27
clone_size: NA

cdr3_aa: CASRATGATNEKLFF
cdr3_nt: TGTGCCAGCAGAGCCACAGGGGCAACTAATGAAAAACTGTTTTTT
j_call: TRBJ1-4
d_call: TRBD1
v_call: TRBV7-2
clone_size: NA

cdr3_aa: CASSPLRAGSNQPQHF
cdr3_nt: TGTGCCAGCTCACCCCTTAGGGCGGGATCCAATCAGCCCCAGCATTTT
j_call: TRBJ1-5
d_call: NA
v_call: TRBV18
clone_size: few

cdr3_aa: CASSLTAGYSEKLFF
cdr3_nt: TGTGCCAGCAGCCTGACTGCAGGGTATAGCGAAAAACTGTTTTTT
j_call: TRBJ1-4
d_call: NA
v_call: TRBV14
clone_size: NA

cdr3_aa: CASRMTGYGYTF
cdr3_nt: TGTGCCAGCAGAATGACAGGCTATGGCTACACCTTC
j_call: TRBJ1-2
d_call: NA
v_call: TRBV6-5
clone_size: NA

cdr3_aa: CASSLLQVSGNTIYF
cdr3_nt: TGTGCCAGCAGTTTACTACAGGTTTCTGGAAACACCATATATTTT
j_call: TRBJ1-3
d_call: NA
v_call: TRBV28
clone_size: NA

cdr3_aa: CASSQDKGVRTEAFF
cdr3_nt: TGCGCCAGCAGCCAAGACAAGGGGGTGAGGACTGAAGCTTTCTTT
j_call: TRBJ1-1
d_call: NA
v_call: TRBV4-3
clone_size: few

cdr3_aa: CASSSQGQGNGYTF
cdr3_nt: TGTGCCAGCAGTTCCCAGGGACAGGGCAATGGCTACACCTTC
j_call: TRBJ1-2
d_call: TRBD1
v_call: TRBV6-2/TRBV6-3
clone_size: NA

cdr3_aa: CASSFSGVTYEQYF
cdr3_nt: TGTGCCAGCAGCTTTAGCGGGGTTACCTACGAGCAGTACTTC
j_call: TRBJ2-7
d_call: TRBD2
v_call: TRBV7-9
clone_size: few

cdr3_aa: CASSPSGGAPPDTQYF
cdr3_nt: TGTGCCAGCAGTCCTAGCGGGGGGGCCCCCCCAGATACGCAGTATTTT
j_call: TRBJ2-3
d_call: TRBD2
v_call: TRBV7-2
clone_size: NA

cdr3_aa: CASSRDRGRRSTGELFF
cdr3_nt: TGTGCCAGCAGCCGGGACAGGGGGCGCCGGAGCACCGGGGAGCTGTTTTTT
j_call: TRBJ2-2
d_call: TRBD1
v_call: TRBV27
clone_size: NA

cdr3_aa: CASSQAPLTSGSGDTDTQYF
cdr3_nt: TGTGCCAGCAGCCAAGCTCCCTTGACTAGCGGGAGCGGGGACACAGATACGCAGTATTTT
j_call: TRBJ2-3
d_call: TRBD2
v_call: TRBV3-1/TRBV3-2
clone_size: NA

cdr3_aa: CASSLGTGEQFF
cdr3_nt: TGTGCCAGCAGCCTGGGCACAGGGGAGCAGTTCTTC
j_call: TRBJ2-1
d_call: NA
v_call: TRBV7-8
clone_size: NA

cdr3_aa: CASSLGWGDSTDTQYF
cdr3_nt: TGTGCCAGCAGCTTAGGGTGGGGGGACAGCACAGATACGCAGTATTTT
j_call: TRBJ2-3
d_call: NA
v_call: TRBV7-2
clone_size: NA

cdr3_aa: CATSRTGPLEQYF
cdr3_nt: TGTGCCACTTCCCGGACAGGGCCCTTAGAGCAGTACTTC
j_call: TRBJ2-7
d_call: TRBD1
v_call: TRBV19
clone_size: once

cdr3_aa: CASSQDRLYEQYF
cdr3_nt: TGCGCCAGCAGCCAGGACAGGCTCTACGAGCAGTACTTC
j_call: TRBJ2-7
d_call: TRBD1
v_call: TRBV5-1
clone_size: NA

cdr3_aa: CASSLNRPTVSPQNIQYF
cdr3_nt: TGTGCCAGCAGCTTAAACCGGCCTACAGTGAGCCCCCAAAACATTCAGTACTTC
j_call: TRBJ2-4
d_call: NA
v_call: TRBV11-2
clone_size: few

cdr3_aa: CASSPIRGSYEQYF
cdr3_nt: TGTGCCAGCAGCCCGATACGGGGGAGTTACGAGCAGTACTTC
j_call: TRBJ2-7
d_call: NA
v_call: TRBV11-2
clone_size: NA

cdr3_aa: CASGRTGAANTGELFF
cdr3_nt: TGTGCCAGCGGGAGAACAGGGGCCGCCAACACCGGGGAGCTGTTTTTT
j_call: TRBJ2-2
d_call: TRBD1
v_call: TRBV6-4
clone_size: NA

cdr3_aa: CASSLILPQGSGELFF
cdr3_nt: TGTGCCAGCAGCCTCATCCTCCCACAGGGATCCGGGGAGCTGTTTTTT
j_call: TRBJ2-2
d_call: NA
v_call: TRBV7-9
clone_size: NA

cdr3_aa: CASSQDPASHYEQYF
cdr3_nt: TGTGCCAGCAGCCAAGATCCGGCTAGCCACTACGAGCAGTACTTC
j_call: TRBJ2-7
d_call: NA
v_call: TRBV3-1/TRBV3-2
clone_size: NA